This is a list of T cell receptor beta chains from one sample in a study of long-term antiretroviral therapy in people with HIV. Generated by immunoSEQ multiplex PCR, the TCRdb table keeps only in-frame clones and is missing some. The sample carries 25,000 or so clones, 93% recorded once. Sequences were derived from unsorted PBMCs, sampled 6.2 years after starting antiretroviral therapy. Receptor source: a man aged 35 to 55 with HIV. Both conserved end residues are trimmed from each CDR3. A clone size is listed for some rows: how often the clone was seen (once, few, many), or a class if it is expanded.

size	V	J	length	CDR3
-	TRBV11-2	TRBJ1-1	13	ASSHWQGMNTEAF
-	TRBV6-6	TRBJ1-5	10	ASSNPNQPQH
-	TRBV28	TRBJ2-3	14	ASSLLAGGRADTQY
once	TRBV11-2	TRBJ1-5	11	ASSFGGDQPQH
-	TRBV7-2	TRBJ1-5	13	ASSPGTNSNQPQH
-	TRBV28	TRBJ2-7	12	ASSLSSSRSEQY
-	TRBV2	TRBJ1-2	11	ASSDRGGYGYT
-	TRBV4-1	TRBJ2-7	9	ASQTGGEQY
-	TRBV7-7	TRBJ2-1	11	ASSGTNSNEQF
-	TRBV4-2	TRBJ2-3	16	ASSQNERGGPGTDTQY
-	TRBV12-1	TRBJ1-5	15	ASSLALYSHSNQPQH
-	TRBV10-3	TRBJ1-4	11	AISEPRNEKLF
once	TRBV18	TRBJ2-3	13	ASSPPVAGAYTQY
-	TRBV19	TRBJ2-2	15	ASSIVSWGLNTGELF
once	TRBV7-3	TRBJ2-1	13	ASSGGLPGFDEQF
-	TRBV5-4	TRBJ2-3	13	ASSLPGGPRDTQY
-	TRBV11-3	TRBJ1-2	15	ASSPKDTWGSNYGYT
-	TRBV19	TRBJ2-1	13	ASSLLRDQYNEQF
-	TRBV10-3	TRBJ1-1	10	AISDPAREAF
-	TRBV2	TRBJ1-1	11	ATWGGKNTEAF
few	TRBV4-3	TRBJ2-7	14	ASSQDLTSGPYEQY
-	TRBV30	TRBJ1-5	11	AWSVGSDQPQH
-	TRBV25-1	TRBJ1-4	14	ASSEYPVATNEKLF
-	TRBV14	TRBJ2-1	16	ASSQDRGLAGPTGEQF
-	TRBV9	TRBJ2-7	14	ASIHQRTQAPYEQY
-	TRBV10-2	TRBJ1-1	13	ASSGGRSVNTEAF
-	TRBV6-1	TRBJ2-2	18	ASSETGGTGEFANTGELF
-	TRBV6-4	TRBJ2-3	11	ASSVSSTDTQY
once	TRBV6-6	TRBJ2-1	14	ASSIPRSPGRHEQF
-	TRBV2	TRBJ1-4	13	ASSFDSTTNEKLF